This T cell receptor (beta chain) was observed in a study of shared clonotypes between healthy human individuals. Study-level findings and limits: The sole specimen, blood, was sampled, and tissue repertoires likely differ.

At the deep level, the assay was run. Replicate PCRs run on unsorted PBMC used around 330 ng DNA, which was about 30,000 T cell genomes. In the original processing: As immunoSEQ supplied junction-only sequences (without quality scores), filtering differed. This table comes from immunoSEQ multiplex PCR, and its TCRdb copy is limited to in-frame clones, with some not included. V and J calls and clone size follow that table, whereas D and trimming were derived from the DNA. The sample contains approximately 500,000 clones, over 75% of which appear only once. Note on this clone: Its specificity is not known. Only one base separates this from a far larger clonotype, so it likely reflects a read error. Other nucleotide sequences from this sample produce the same CDR3.

Germline CDR1 reads MRHNA; CDR2 reads SNTAGT. CDR3 length equals 14 residues. The sample was PBMCs. This chain uses TRBV6-4 with TRBJ1-2, with D possibly TRBD1 on 6 matching bases. The clonotype originates from a woman aged 40 to 50 in good health. Some clones in this sample may be carry-over from other donors' samples. The CDR3 here is CASSDSAGVYGYTF. The CDR3 bases are TGTGCAAGCAGTGACTCAGCAGGGGTTTATGGCTACACCTTC.